One and the same sample provided the 27 T cell receptor beta chains below, sequenced in a study of T cells in Graves' hyperthyroidism and ophthalmopathy. Amplification of TCR beta CDR3 regions used RNA as the template. First-round RT-PCR targeting the TCR CDR3 was performed with the HTBI primer set. TCRdb recomputed calls from the multiplex PCR reads with MiXCR, one row per CDR3 protein. The sample holds roughly 660,000 distinct CDR3 sequences, around 16% seen once. Sequencing used blood. These receptors all stem from a man over 45 with Graves' hyperthyroidism.

This clonotype has ten or more counts. The chain recombines TRBV30 with TRBJ1-2, with D maybe TRBD1 (5 bases). Germline CDR1 is GTSNPN and CDR2 is SVGIG (reference sequence). The CDR3 is 11 residues long. Trimming removed 5 bases from V and 7 bases from J, with 11 bases in between. CDR3 in amino acids: CAWQGIAGYTF. In DNA, the CDR3 is TGTGCCTGGCAGGGTATTGCTGGCTACACCTTC.

This clonotype was seen ten or more times. The CDR3 DNA follows: TGTGCCAGCAGTTTAAGTCTAGGCAGCTCCCTTGAAGCTTTCTTT. Translating gives CASSLSLGSSLEAFF. The chain employs TRBV28 and TRBJ1-1; no firm D call. Trimming took off 2 bases at V and 7 bases at J, with 17 bases between the two ends. Germline V gives CDR1 MDHEN, CDR2 SYDVKM. The CDR3 has 15 amino acids.

This clonotype was detected ten times or more. V is TRBV2 and J is TRBJ1-2; 7 bases are shared with TRBD1. With V trimmed by 6 bases and J by 11 bases, 18 bases remained unmatched. This CDR3 is built from 15 residues. Germline CDR1 is SNHLY and CDR2 is FYNNEI. This CDR3 is CASSPAGGRPYGYTF. The CDR3 nucleotides are TGTGCCAGCAGCCCAGCAGGGGGTAGACCCTACGGTTACACCTTC.

This clonotype showed up just a few times. The chain combines TRBV28 with TRBJ2-7; D is uncertain. Trimming shortened V by 2 bases and J by 3 bases, and 5 bases separated the two germline ends. There are 12 residues in the CDR3. Germline-derived CDR1 and CDR2 are MDHEN and SYDVKM. The CDR3 nucleotides read TGTGCCAGCAGTTTAATGATCTACGAGCAGTACTTC. The encoded protein is CASSLMIYEQYF.

This chain uses TRBV7-9 with TRBJ2-1, with a weak D call TRBD2 (5 bases). Germline CDR1 reads SEHNR; CDR2 reads FQNEAQ (reference sequence). V lost 3 bases, J lost 6 bases, and 9 bases lay in between. This CDR3 comprises 13 residues. Here the CDR3 DNA reads TGTGCCAGCAGCTTGTATCGGGGCAATGAGCAGTTCTTC. Residues: CASSLYRGNEQFF.

This clonotype was seen ten or more times. The rearrangement links TRBV20-1 to TRBJ1-1; TRBD1 is a possible D gene (5 bases). Germline lookup yields CDR1 DFQATT and CDR2 SNEGSKA (reference sequence). CDR3 size: 13 residues. Trimming stripped 1 base from V and 4 bases from J, with 10 bases between. Written as DNA, the CDR3 is TGCAGTGCTAGAGCAGGGTTCGGCACTGAAGCTTTCTTT. This encodes CSARAGFGTEAFF.

This clonotype was seen at least ten times. This CDR3 reads CASSEWDGDTEAFF. The CDR3 coding sequence is TGTGCCAGCAGTGAATGGGACGGGGACACTGAAGCTTTCTTT. The chain couples TRBV25-1 to TRBJ1-1, with D perhaps TRBD1 (5 bases). This CDR3 is 14 amino acids long. Germline values: CDR1 MGHDK, CDR2 SYGVNS. V lost 1 base, J lost 3 bases, and 9 bases lay in between.

At least ten counts were recorded for this clonotype. The V call is TRBV7-9, the J call TRBJ2-1; TRBD2 aligns across 10 bases. J lost 7 bases, V lost 8 bases, and 11 bases had no gene match. Germline V gene lookup returns CDR1 SEHNR and CDR2 FQNEAQ (reference sequence). This CDR3 contains 15 residues. CDR3 in DNA: TGTGCCAGCGCATTGGAGGCTAGCGGGAGTAATGAGCAGTTCTTC. Protein: CASALEASGSNEQFF.

The V and J genes are TRBV7-9 and TRBJ2-7; 7 bases match TRBD2. CDR1 SEHNR and CDR2 FQNEAQ come from the germline V gene (reference sequence). V lost 0 bases to trimming and J lost 4 bases; unmatched junction nucleotides: 3. The CDR3 contains 14 residues. CDR3 loop: CASSLAGGWYEQYF. The CDR3 DNA reads as TGTGCCAGCAGCTTAGCGGGAGGGTGGTACGAGCAGTACTTC.

The table lists this clonotype with many counts. In DNA, the CDR3 is TGTGCCAGCAGTTACTATTTTTTCAATCAGCCCCAGCATTTT. It translates to CASSYYFFNQPQHF. J is TRBJ1-5 and V is TRBV6-2 or TRBV6-3; D unresolved. The CDR3 loop spans 14 amino acids. CDR1 MNHEY and CDR2 SVGEGT come from the germline V gene. V dropped 1 base and J dropped 3 bases, with 7 bases sitting between them.

This clonotype has more than one count but fewer than ten. The V call is TRBV19, the J call TRBJ1-5; TRBD1 matches 8 bases. The V and J ends lost 9 bases and 3 bases, in that order; junction bases with no gene match: 10. Per germline, CDR1 LNHDA and CDR2 SQIVND (reference sequence). The CDR3 runs to 15 residues. This CDR3 is CASSPQGAFNQPQHF. The CDR3 coding sequence is TGTGCCAGCAGTCCGCAGGGGGCCTTCAATCAGCCCCAGCATTTT.

This rearrangement joins TRBV28 to TRBJ2-2, with TRBD2 matching over 9 bases. V lost 4 bases and J lost 10; bases outside the gene matches: 13. Per germline, CDR1 MDHEN and CDR2 SYDVKM. The CDR3 has 16 amino acids. In nucleotides, the CDR3 is TGTGCCAGCAGTTCGCCTAGCGGGAAAGAGATCGTGGAGCTGTTTTTT. Translation gives CASSSPSGKEIVELFF.

This clonotype appeared a few times. The CDR3 nucleotides read TGTGCCAGCAGCTCGGGTCCTAATTACAATGAGCAGTTCTTC. This encodes CASSSGPNYNEQFF. The chain joins TRBV28 to TRBJ2-1; unclear D gene. The CDR3 covers 14 residues. Germline V gives CDR1 MDHEN, CDR2 SYDVKM. Trimming shortened V by 6 bases and J by 4 bases, and 13 bases separated the two germline ends.

V is TRBV28 and J is TRBJ2-5; D ambiguous. CDR3 size: 14 residues. The V and J ends lost 6 bases and 0 bases respectively, with 11 bases between them. Germline assignment: CDR1 MDHEN and CDR2 SYDVKM. The CDR3 DNA follows: TGTGCCAGCAGCTTGCGGCAGTACCAAGAGACCCAGTACTTC. Amino acid sequence: CASSLRQYQETQYF.

There are a few counts of this clonotype. The V and J genes are TRBV20-1 and TRBJ2-1; D is uncertain. Germline CDR1 and CDR2: DFQATT and SNEGSKA (reference sequence). Trimming cost V 3 bases and J 0 bases, with 9 bases left between them. The CDR3 consists of 14 residues. The CDR3 region is CSASRRSSYNEQFF. DNA for the CDR3: TGCAGTGCTAGCCGGCGAAGCTCCTACAATGAGCAGTTCTTC.

This clonotype occurred many times. The junction departs from germline at one end; a sequencing error may be responsible. The genes are TRBV2 and TRBJ2-3; no clear D gene. In germline, CDR1 is SNHLY, CDR2 FYNNEI. The length of the CDR3 is 10 residues. The CDR3 protein is CASSIDTQYF. The CDR3 region has the DNA TGTGCCAGCAGCATAGATACGCAGTATTTT.

The table lists this clonotype with many counts. The chain is built from TRBV19 and TRBJ2-5, with 8 bases lining up with TRBD2. Per germline, CDR1 LNHDA and CDR2 SQIVND (reference sequence). The CDR3 length is 15 residues. V shed 5 bases, J shed 1 base, and the junction held 6 bases outside the gene matches. The CDR3 sequence: CASSEDSGTQETQYF. In DNA, the CDR3 is TGTGCCAGTAGTGAAGATAGCGGGACCCAAGAGACCCAGTACTTC.

The chain joins TRBV20-1 to TRBJ2-7; D call uncertain. CDR1 DFQATT and CDR2 SNEGSKA come from the germline V gene (reference sequence). V lost 5 bases and J lost 0, with 23 bases in between. The CDR3 is 17 residues long. DNA of the CDR3: TGCAGTGCTGAATACCAAAAAGGCCTCTTATACTCCTACGAGCAGTACTTC. Amino acid sequence: CSAEYQKGLLYSYEQYF.

There are a few counts of this clonotype. This chain links TRBV5-4 with TRBJ2-7, with 9 bases aligning to TRBD1. CDR1 is SGHNT and CDR2 is YYREEE in the germline V gene (reference sequence). V dropped 4 bases and J dropped 7; count of bases not matched to a gene: 15. The CDR3 is 16 amino acids. The CDR3 sequence is CASSPRAQGGTGEQYF. CDR3 bases: TGTGCCAGCAGCCCCAGGGCCCAGGGTGGGACAGGGGAGCAGTACTTC.

The J gene is TRBJ2-1, the V gene TRBV29-1; D gene ambiguous. Germline CDR1 is SQVTM and CDR2 is ANQGSEA. This CDR3 is built from 16 residues. Trimming removed 1 base at V and 7 bases at J, with 20 bases between. CDR3 region: CSVEVGNRRIVNEQFF. CDR3 DNA sequence: TGCAGCGTTGAAGTAGGAAACCGAAGAATCGTGAATGAGCAGTTCTTC.

In the case of this clonotype: The CDR3 carries no conserved terminal phenylalanine or tryptophan, so it likely arises from a read error. V is TRBV11-2 and J is TRBJ1-1, with TRBD1 as a possible D gene (5 bases). Germline loops: CDR1 SGHAT, CDR2 FQNNGV. The CDR3 length is 14 residues. CDR3 sequence (DNA): TGTGCCAGCAGCTTACAGGGCGTGAACACGGAAGCTTTCTAT. Its protein product is CASSLQGVNTEAFY.

This clonotype showed up many times. The V gene is TRBV5-1, the J gene TRBJ2-7; 8 bases agree with TRBD2. The CDR3 loop spans 16 amino acids. Germline trimming cut 0 bases from V and 5 bases from J; bases unmatched to any gene: 10. Looked up from germline, CDR1 is SGHRS and CDR2 is YFSETQ. Written as DNA, the CDR3 is TGCGCCAGCAGCTTGGCCAAATTGGCGGGAGGCGACGAGCAGTACTTC. This sequence encodes CASSLAKLAGGDEQYF.

This clonotype was observed at least ten times. CDR3: CASRRGTGSEAFF. DNA for the CDR3: TGTGCCAGTCGTCGGGGGACAGGGTCAGAAGCTTTCTTT. The V call is TRBV12-3 or TRBV12-4, the J call TRBJ1-1; 9 nucleotides match TRBD1. The CDR3 contains 13 residues. V trimming: 9 bases; J trimming: 8 bases; junction bases outside the gene matches: 10.

A note on this clonotype: The conserved phenylalanine or tryptophan is not found at the CDR3 terminus, so this likely reflects a read error. The J gene is TRBJ2-7, the V gene TRBV27, with D possibly being TRBD2 (6 bases). Germline V CDR1 and CDR2: MNHEY, SMNVEV (reference sequence). This CDR3 is built from 15 residues. CDR3 bases: TGTGCCGGCAGTTTTGGCGGGACCGCTAACTACGAGCAGTACTCC. Translated, it gives CAGSFGGTANYEQYS.

Regarding this clonotype: A read error is possible here, since a much larger clone lies one base away. The V call is TRBV2, the J call TRBJ1-4; D uncertain. Germline-derived CDR1 and CDR2 are SNHLY and FYNNEI. CDR3 length: 12 residues. In DNA, the CDR3 is TGTGCCGGCAGCCCCTACTCCGGAAAACTGTTTTTT. Amino acid sequence: CAGSPYSGKLFF.

This clonotype was observed a handful of times. The J gene is TRBJ1-5, the V gene TRBV28, with TRBD1 identical over 8 bases. The trim removed 6 bases at V and 3 bases at J, leaving 13 bases unmatched. Germline values: CDR1 MDHEN, CDR2 SYDVKM. The CDR3 runs to 17 residues. CDR3 DNA sequence: TGTGCCAGCAGGAAATGGAAGACAGGGGCGGACAATCAGCCCCAGCATTTT. Translation gives CASRKWKTGADNQPQHF.

This clonotype was recorded many times. The chain recombines TRBV7-9 with TRBJ2-1; TRBD2 might be the D (6 bases). The V end was cut by 2 bases, the J end by 0 bases, with 14 bases between. The CDR3 contains 17 residues. Per germline, CDR1 SEHNR and CDR2 FQNEAQ (reference sequence). CDR3 nucleotide sequence: TGTGCCAGCAGCTTAACCGGGACTGGAAGCTCCTACAATGAGCAGTTCTTC. It is translated as CASSLTGTGSSYNEQFF. Using reference TRBV7-9 and TRBJ2-1 for the parts outside the CDR3, the full variable domain is DTGVSQNPRHKITKRGQNVTFRCDPISEHNRLYWYRQTLGQGPEFLTYFQNEAQLEKSRLLSDRFSAERPKGSFSTLEIQRTEQGDSAMYLCASSLTGTGSSYNEQFFGPGTRLTVL.